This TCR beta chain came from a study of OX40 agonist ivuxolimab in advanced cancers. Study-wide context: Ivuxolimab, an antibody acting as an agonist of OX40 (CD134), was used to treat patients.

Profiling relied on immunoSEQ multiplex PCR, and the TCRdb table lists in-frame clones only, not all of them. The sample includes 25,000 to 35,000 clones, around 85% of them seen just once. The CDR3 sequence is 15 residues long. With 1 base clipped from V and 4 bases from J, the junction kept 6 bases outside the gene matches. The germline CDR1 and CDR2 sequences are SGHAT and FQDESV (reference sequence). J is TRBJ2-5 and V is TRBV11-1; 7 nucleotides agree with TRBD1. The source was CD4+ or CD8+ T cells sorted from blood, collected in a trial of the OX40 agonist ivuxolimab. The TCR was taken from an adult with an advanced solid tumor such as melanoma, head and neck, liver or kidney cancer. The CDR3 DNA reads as TGTGCCAGCAGCTTAGGGGACAGTCCCCCAGAGACCCAGTACTTC. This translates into CASSLGDSPPETQYF.